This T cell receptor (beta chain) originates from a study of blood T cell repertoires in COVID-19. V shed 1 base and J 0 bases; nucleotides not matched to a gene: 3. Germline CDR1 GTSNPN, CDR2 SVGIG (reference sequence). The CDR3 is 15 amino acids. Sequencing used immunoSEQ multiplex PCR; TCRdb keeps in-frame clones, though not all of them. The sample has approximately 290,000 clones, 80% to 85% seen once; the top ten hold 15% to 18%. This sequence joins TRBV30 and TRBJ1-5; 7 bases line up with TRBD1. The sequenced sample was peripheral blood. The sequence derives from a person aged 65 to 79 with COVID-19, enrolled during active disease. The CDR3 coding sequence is TGTGCCTGGAGTGAAGGACAGGCTAGCAATCAGCCCCAGCATTTT. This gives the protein CAWSEGQASNQPQHF.